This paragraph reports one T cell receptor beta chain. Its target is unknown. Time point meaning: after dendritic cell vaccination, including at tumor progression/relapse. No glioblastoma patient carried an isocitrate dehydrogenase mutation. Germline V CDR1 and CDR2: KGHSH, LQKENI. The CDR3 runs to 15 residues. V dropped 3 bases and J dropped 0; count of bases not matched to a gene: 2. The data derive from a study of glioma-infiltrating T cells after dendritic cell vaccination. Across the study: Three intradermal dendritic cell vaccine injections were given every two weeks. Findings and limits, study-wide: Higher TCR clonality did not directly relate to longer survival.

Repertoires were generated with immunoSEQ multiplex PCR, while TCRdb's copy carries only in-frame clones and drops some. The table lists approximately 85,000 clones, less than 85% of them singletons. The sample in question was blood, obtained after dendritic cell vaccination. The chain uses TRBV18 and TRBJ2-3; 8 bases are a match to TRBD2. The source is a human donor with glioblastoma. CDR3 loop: CASSPSGGSTDTQYF. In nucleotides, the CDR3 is TGTGCCAGCTCACCGTCGGGGGGGAGCACAGATACGCAGTATTTT.